This entry lists 2 T cell receptor beta chains sequenced from one sample in a study of tumor and adjacent non-tumor tissue in lung cancer listed by TCRdb under 2018. RNA was isolated from bulk unsorted tissue, and RNA quality was assessed with a NanoDrop ND-1000 and an Agilent 2100. The method behind the library was multiplex PCR. The data were produced on an Illumina HiSeq 2500. TCRbeta libraries were constructed through three rounds of nested PCR with primers (Table S4) according to protocols modified from ARM-PCR. In TCRdb, the public reads were trimmed at Q25 with fastp and aligned with MiXCR, with productive beta chains retained. One record per CDR3 amino acid sequence lists the most common genes and DNA. The table for this sample lists some 78,000 distinct CDR3 sequences; roughly 80% of them were counted only once. The top ten clones comprise more than 10% of the sample. Sequencing was done on a sample of lung tumor tissue. The receptors derive from a woman between 50 and 59 years old with non-small cell lung cancer.

For this clonotype: One end of the junction does not line up with germline, which may come from a read error. The chain recombines TRBV20-1 with TRBJ2-1, with 7 bases matching TRBD2. The CDR3 consists of 14 residues. Germline V gene lookup returns CDR1 DFQATT and CDR2 SNEGSKA (reference sequence). The CDR3 sequence: CSVRDQLGGNEQFF. Written as DNA, the CDR3 is TGCAGTGTTAGAGATCAACTGGGGGGGAATGAGCAATTCTTC.

Judged by abundance, this clonotype is medium-sized. The chain is built from TRBV12-3 or TRBV12-4 and TRBJ1-1, with TRBD1 identical over 9 bases. The CDR3 covers 15 residues. The V gene end was trimmed by 7 bases and the J gene end by 5 bases; junction bases not matched to a gene: 11. In DNA form, the CDR3 reads TGTGCCAGCAATCGACCGGGACAGGGTGGAACTGAAGCTTTCTTT. Translation: CASNRPGQGGTEAFF.